The source of this T cell receptor (beta chain) is a study of blood T cell repertoires in COVID-19. Study-wide background: From the United States, Italy and Spain came samples of acute and convalescent COVID-19. Nucleic acid was either cDNA or gDNA, and it came from T cells, B-cell-depleted T cells, or PBMCs.

From germline, CDR1 is MNHEY and CDR2 SVGAGI. The CDR3 length is 14 residues. Trimming shortened V by 10 bases and J by 4 bases, and 19 bases separated the two germline ends. Authors' analysis steps: Amplification of reference gene primers was used by the study to estimate nucleated cell counts. The data were produced by immunoSEQ multiplex PCR, yet TCRdb's version contains in-frame clones alone and is incomplete. For V, J and clone size, that table is used; D and trimming come from the DNA. The table lists over 150,000 clones, around four fifths of them singletons. The V and J genes are TRBV6-5 and TRBJ1-1; D ambiguous. The source of this sequence is a man between 65 and 85 years old with acute or convalescent COVID-19. Source material: peripheral blood. The CDR3 DNA follows: TGTGCCACCGCCAGCTTAGAGGGAACCACTGAAGCTTTCTTT. Protein: CATASLEGTTEAFF.